The 13 T cell receptor beta chains given below trace back to one sample, sequenced in a study of T cells in Graves' hyperthyroidism and ophthalmopathy. Amplification of TCR beta CDR3 regions was performed using RNA transcripts as template. The HTBI set primed first-round TCR CDR3 RT-PCR. TCRdb re-called the multiplex PCR reads with MiXCR, one entry per CDR3 protein. The sample contains about 480,000 distinct CDR3 sequences, around 22% of which appear only once. The sample comprised blood. All receptors come from a woman aged 25 to 39 with Graves' ophthalmopathy.

This clonotype was recorded at least ten times. V and J are TRBV7-9 and TRBJ1-1, with a tentative D call TRBD1 (6 bases). Trimming stripped 7 bases from V and 4 bases from J, with 16 bases between. Germline-derived CDR1 and CDR2 are SEHNR and FQNEAQ (reference sequence). The CDR3 totals 14 residues. CDR3 nucleotide sequence: TGTGCCAGCAACTACCTCACAGGGACCACTGAAGCTTTCTTT. Its protein product is CASNYLTGTTEAFF. The variable domain in full, completed from reference TRBV7-9 and TRBJ1-1, reads DTGVSQNPRHKITKRGQNVTFRCDPISEHNRLYWYRQTLGQGPEFLTYFQNEAQLEKSRLLSDRFSAERPKGSFSTLEIQRTEQGDSAMYLCASNYLTGTTEAFFGQGTRLTVV.

This clonotype has a count of ten or more. The V call is TRBV28, the J call TRBJ1-3; 8 nucleotides match TRBD1. Germline V gene lookup returns CDR1 MDHEN and CDR2 SYDVKM. The CDR3 has 15 amino acids. Trimming at V came to 7 bases and at J to 4 bases, leaving 9 bases not matched to a gene. CDR3: CASTTQGAAGNTIYF. CDR3 in DNA: TGTGCCAGCACCACCCAGGGGGCTGCAGGAAACACCATATATTTT.

Ten or more counts support this clonotype. The chain is built from TRBV11-2 and TRBJ2-7; D might be TRBD1 (6 bases). The germline V and J ends were trimmed by 3 bases and 2 bases, with 8 bases remaining between them. In germline, CDR1 is SGHAT, CDR2 FQNNGV. The CDR3 loop spans 13 amino acids. In DNA form, the CDR3 reads TGTGCCAGCAGCTTCAGACAGGCCTACGAGCAGTACTTC. It codes for CASSFRQAYEQYF.

This rearrangement joins TRBV4-2 to TRBJ2-7; 10 bases are a match to TRBD1. The CDR3 is 16 residues long. The V gene's germline CDR1 is LGHNA and CDR2 YNFKEQ. The trim removed 1 base at V and 4 bases at J, leaving 7 bases unmatched. CDR3 region: CASSQGVWTGGYEQYF. The CDR3, as DNA: TGTGCCAGCAGCCAAGGGGTTTGGACAGGGGGATACGAGCAGTACTTC.

The sample holds many counts of this clonotype. This chain connects TRBV10-3 to TRBJ1-2; perhaps TRBD1 as D (5 bases). This CDR3 has 14 residues. Looked up from germline, CDR1 is ENHRY and CDR2 is SYGVKD. The V end lost 3 bases, the J end lost 2 bases, and 10 bases lay between the germline ends. The CDR3 is CAISEGAGNYGYTF. The CDR3 DNA reads as TGTGCCATCAGTGAAGGAGCAGGGAACTATGGCTACACCTTC.

The table lists this clonotype with a few counts. A much larger clone differs by one base, so this may be a read error. V and J are TRBV19 and TRBJ1-5; D ambiguous. There are 14 residues in the CDR3. In germline, CDR1 is LNHDA, CDR2 SQIVND (reference sequence). This CDR3 is CASSISNSNQPQRF. As DNA, the CDR3 is TGTGCCAGTAGTATCAGTAATAGCAATCAGCCCCAGCGTTTT.

The rearrangement uses TRBV12-3 or TRBV12-4 and TRBJ1-5; unclear D gene. With 3 bases removed from V and 5 bases from J, the gap between germline ends came to 11 bases. This CDR3 comprises 14 residues. Here the CDR3 reads CASSFAGLHQPQHF. CDR3 DNA sequence: TGTGCCAGCAGTTTCGCGGGGTTACATCAGCCCCAGCATTTT.

This clonotype showed up just a few times. The CDR3 loop reads CASRRQGGSGTYEQYF. CDR3 sequence (DNA): TGTGCCAGCAGGCGACAGGGAGGGTCGGGCACCTACGAGCAGTACTTC. The rearrangement uses TRBV28 and TRBJ2-7; the D gene could be TRBD1 or TRBD2 (7 bases each). Trimming removed 6 bases at V and 2 bases at J, with 20 bases between. CDR1 and CDR2 (germline): MDHEN, SYDVKM. The CDR3 totals 16 residues.

This clonotype was seen ten or more times. This chain links TRBV9 with TRBJ1-5; D is perhaps TRBD1 (5 bases). Trimming stripped 0 bases from V and 5 bases from J, with 12 bases between. This CDR3 has 15 residues. The germline gives CDR1 SGDLS, CDR2 YYNGEE. For the CDR3, the DNA is TGTGCCAGCAGCGTAGGGGGGATGAGGGATCAGCCCCAGCATTTT. Translating gives CASSVGGMRDQPQHF.

This clonotype was counted ten times or more. V gene TRBV30 combines with J gene TRBJ1-3; D unclear. The CDR3 sequence is 14 residues long. Germline lookup yields CDR1 GTSNPN and CDR2 SVGIG (reference sequence). Trimming left V 4 bases short and J 0 bases short, with 10 bases between. For the CDR3, the DNA is TGTGCCTGGACCGGCGGTAACTCTGGAAACACCATATATTTT. Its protein is CAWTGGNSGNTIYF.

V usage is TRBV3-1 and J usage is TRBJ1-6; D is ambiguous. The V gene's germline CDR1 is LGHDT and CDR2 YNNKEL (reference sequence). V lost 3 bases and J 2 bases, leaving 8 bases between the germline ends. This CDR3 comprises 15 residues. The CDR3 DNA follows: TGTGCCAGCAGCCACGACCGCACCTATAATTCACCCCTCCACTTT. This translates into CASSHDRTYNSPLHF.

There are many counts of this clonotype. This rearrangement joins TRBV29-1 to TRBJ1-2; tentative D call: TRBD1 (6 bases). The V gene's germline CDR1 is SQVTM and CDR2 ANQGSEA. V lost 7 bases, J lost 8 bases, and 14 bases lay in between. The CDR3 covers 11 residues. CDR3 protein: CSAGDNEGYTF. CDR3 in DNA: TGCAGCGCCGGGGACAATGAGGGCTACACCTTC.

The rearrangement links TRBV7-2 to TRBJ1-2; possible D gene TRBD1, 6 bases. V lost 1 base to trimming and J lost 7 bases, with 10 bases between them. CDR1 is SGHTA and CDR2 is FQGNSA in the germline V gene. The CDR3 covers 13 residues. Here the CDR3 reads CASSLGQQGGYTF. The CDR3 DNA reads TGTGCCAGCAGCTTAGGCCAACAGGGTGGCTACACCTTC. Filled out from reference TRBV7-2 and TRBJ1-2, the complete variable domain reads GAGVSQSPSNKVTEKGKDVELRCDPISGHTALYWYRQSLGQGLEFLIYFQGNSAPDKSGLPSDRFSAERTGGSVSTLTIQRTQQEDSAVYLCASSLGQQGGYTFGSGTRLTVV.